The 7 T cell receptor beta chains reported below all come from one sample, sequenced in a study of CXCR3-negative and CXCR3-positive naive CD8 T cells. Libraries were UMI-labeled 5' RACE TRB cDNA. TCRdb re-called the 5' RACE reads; every CDR3 protein appears as one record, without DNA. This sample contains over 70,000 distinct CDR3 sequences. The sample consisted of naive CXCR3- CD8+ T cells from blood. Regarding subset: CD45RO-CCR7+CD27+CD95- naive CD8+ T cells lacking CXCR3 (TNR3-). The receptor source for this set is a human donor in good health. Some clones in this sample may be carry-over from other donors' samples.

The rearrangement uses TRBV27 and TRBJ2-1; there is no DNA to check the TCRdb D call of TRBD1. The CDR3 length is 17 residues. CDR1 and CDR2 (germline): MNHEY, SMNVEV (reference sequence). The CDR3 sequence is CASSPFLQGARFDEQFF.

The V call is TRBV7-9, the J call TRBJ2-7; TCRdb proposes TRBD2, but this gene call is untestable without DNA. Germline CDR1 reads SEHNR; CDR2 reads FQNEAQ (reference sequence). The CDR3 runs 14 residues. CDR3 protein: CASDRGGLSYEQYF.

The rearrangement links TRBV2 to TRBJ2-3; with no DNA, the TCRdb D assignment of TRBD2 cannot be verified. CDR1 and CDR2 from the germline V gene are SNHLY and FYNNEI. This CDR3 comprises 18 residues. CDR3 sequence: CASSDPGLAGMRADTQYF.

The gene calls are TRBV10-3 and TRBJ2-7; TCRdb outputs TRBD1, but without DNA this stays unchecked. This CDR3 spans 15 amino acids. Germline V lookup: CDR1 ENHRY, CDR2 SYGVKD. The CDR3: CAISDPGQSSYEQYF.

The chain recombines TRBV7-2 with TRBJ2-7; as DNA is missing, the TRBD2 call by TCRdb cannot be tested. The CDR3 runs 15 residues. CDR1 and CDR2 from the germline V gene are SGHTA and FQGNSA. CDR3 protein: CASSLGAYPRNEQYF.

The chain combines TRBV27 with TRBJ1-1; checking the TCRdb D call of TRBD1 is not possible without DNA. The CDR3 contains 16 residues. The germline V gene encodes CDR1 MNHEY and CDR2 SMNVEV (reference sequence). This CDR3 is CASSLGMRGARTEDFF.

The chain links TRBV7-7 to TRBJ2-5. The CDR3 is 14 amino acids. CDR1 is SSHAT and CDR2 is FNYEAQ in the germline V gene (reference sequence). The CDR3 spells CASSLGSVQETQYF. The full variable domain, rest sourced from reference TRBV7-7 and TRBJ2-5, is GAGVSQSPRYKVTKRGQDVTLRCDPISSHATLYWYQQALGQGPEFLTYFNYEAQPDKSGLPSDRFSAERPEGSISTLTIQRTEQRDSAMYRCASSLGSVQETQYFGPGTRLLVL.